This T cell receptor (beta chain) appears in the sequencing data of a study of blood T cell repertoires in COVID-19. V was trimmed by 3 bases and J by 1 base, leaving 6 bases between them. Germline V gives CDR1 MNHEY, CDR2 SVGAGI. The CDR3 covers 13 residues. As regards this clone: This CDR3 is also generated by other DNA sequences in the sample.

Libraries were prepared by immunoSEQ multiplex PCR; TCRdb keeps only in-frame clonotypes and omits some of them. The table has a few hundred thousand clones, approximately 81% seen once. Sequenced material: peripheral blood. The gene calls are TRBV6-5 and TRBJ1-1; D ambiguous. This receptor was taken from a woman younger than 35 with acute or convalescent COVID-19. The CDR3 is CASSYNRNTEAFF. The CDR3 DNA sequence: TGTGCCAGCAGTTATAACAGGAACACTGAAGCTTTCTTT.